This T cell receptor beta chain was documented in a study of identifying expanded T cells in peripheral blood. Assay: immunoSEQ multiplex PCR; the TCRdb copy retains only in-frame clones and omits some. The sample lists about 100,000 clones, roughly nine tenths seen once, with about 15% in the top ten. The TCR comes from a person aged 18-69 years in good health. The material sequenced was blood.

The CDR3 DNA is TGTGCCAGCAGCTTGGGGCGACTGAGGCTCTACGAGCAGTACTTC. This gives the protein CASSLGRLRLYEQYF. The rearrangement uses TRBV5-6 and TRBJ2-7; D unclear. The CDR3 is 15 residues long. The V end was cut by 0 bases, the J end by 3 bases, with 13 bases between. The germline gives CDR1 SGHDT, CDR2 YYEEEE. The full variable domain, completed using reference TRBV5-6 and TRBJ2-7, is DAGVTQSPTHLIKTRGQQVTLRCSPKSGHDTVSWYQQALGQGPQFIFQYYEEEERQRGNFPDRFSGHQFPNYSSELNVNALLLGDSALYLCASSLGRLRLYEQYFGPGTRLTVT.